This paragraph reports one T cell receptor (beta chain). Its target is not known. The use of a sample-barcoded 5' primer and a J-beta primer mix characterized a second PCR of 7 to 11 cycles. TCRdb fed the 5' RACE reads into MiXCR, producing one record per CDR3 protein. Among 500,000 to 650,000 distinct CDR3 sequences, around 27% were seen once, and the ten largest hold 3.6%. Every donor contributed about 10 milliliters of peripheral blood by blood draw. Per individual sample, total RNA of at least 5 micrograms was extracted. The V gene's germline CDR1 is SGHTA and CDR2 FQGNSA. The CDR3 totals 14 residues. V was cut by 1 base and J by 3 bases, with 10 bases left in between. The source of the sample is a study of blood T cells in healthy people across ages. General study results and limits: A strong correlation was found between TCR beta diversity and the percentage of naive T cells.

These data also featured in a second study, about T cells of mothers and their children.

The chain is built from TRBV7-2 and TRBJ2-7, with no clear D. The material sequenced was blood. The origin of this receptor is a boy between 2 and 10 years old in good health. CDR3 sequence reads: CASSLGISYYEQYF. CDR3 nucleotides: TGTGCCAGCAGCTTAGGGATTTCTTACTACGAGCAGTACTTC.